This TCR beta chain was found in a study of T cell responses to AZD1222 COVID-19 vaccine. TCRdb's table, derived via immunoSEQ multiplex PCR, lists solely in-frame clones and lacks some. The table lists 100,000 to 150,000 clones, 90% of them singletons, with roughly 4.4% in the top ten. V shed 3 bases and J shed 5 bases, with 12 bases lying between them. From germline, CDR1 is MDHEN and CDR2 SYDVKM. CDR3 size: 14 residues. This TCR derives from an adult in good health. Sequencing was performed on peripheral blood, taken on day 0 of MenACWY control vaccination. V usage is TRBV28 and J usage is TRBJ2-3, with D possibly matching TRBD1 (7 bases). The CDR3 DNA reads as TGTGCCAGCAGTTTGCTCAGGGGGGTAGATACGCAGTATTTT. Amino acids: CASSLLRGVDTQYF.